Reported below is one T cell receptor beta chain. Its antigen is undetermined. The sample belongs to a study of blood T cells in healthy people across ages. General study findings and limits: Diversity of TCR beta correlated strongly with naive T cell percentage. While age rose, TCR beta diversity per million T cells dropped in a roughly linear way.

Donor samples were obtained from healthy Caucasian individuals from Russia, aged about 6 to 95. The CDR3 loop spans 14 amino acids. The junction had 5 bases not matched to a gene; V was cut back by 5 bases and J by 4 bases. A second 7 to 11 cycle PCR used barcoded and J-beta primers. Each cDNA molecule received a tag from a template-switch adaptor that had 12 random nucleotides. TCRdb fed the 5' RACE reads into MiXCR, producing one record per CDR3 protein. The sample includes 1,500,000 or so distinct CDR3 sequences, approximately 59% of them seen just once. The sequencing input was blood. This TCR was recovered from a man between 18 and 35 years old in good health. This chain uses TRBV12-3 or TRBV12-4 with TRBJ2-1, with 7 bases identical to TRBD2. The CDR3 bases are TGTGCCAGCAGTGCGACTAGCTCATACAATGAGCAGTTCTTC. This encodes CASSATSSYNEQFF.